This TCR beta chain emerged from a study of regulatory T cells in long-lasting Graves disease (dated by TCRdb to the early 2020s). The study in broad terms: Persistent Graves' disease meant more than 5 years of antithyroid drug treatment with TSH receptor autoantibodies that stayed positive. This study used TCR sequencing and RNA sequencing of peripheral blood to compare persistent Graves' disease patients against newly diagnosed Graves' disease patients. The study was registered as a clinical trial and conducted in China. TCR sequencing covered some 13 persistent and around 20 newly diagnosed Graves' disease patients, around 35 samples in total. On average, persistent Graves' disease patients in the clinical cohort had been on antithyroid drugs for approximately ten years.

Libraries were prepared through multiplex PCR. The sequencer listed for this sample is Illumina HiSeq 4000. TCR beta libraries were built with iRepertoire HTBI primers and Arm-PCR amplification of CDR3 regions. Before sequencing, the PCR products went through gel purification. On the study's bioinformatics: Gene usage analysis of CDR3 amino acid clonotypes relied on the roughly 64 TRBV and over 13 TRBJ segments identified across samples. Filtered high-quality paired reads were merged into contigs using COPE and FqMerger. BLAST was used to align contigs to the IMGT TRBV, TRBD and TRBJ reference genes, and CDR3 was defined following IMGT. Any clonotype with a frequency above 0.1% was classified as a highly expanded clone. Repertoire diversity was measured by Shannon entropy, and V-J evenness by the Gini coefficient. Clonotypes shared by more than one individual were considered public. Using fastp at Q25 and MiXCR, TCRdb reprocessed the public reads and kept productive beta chains. Rows merge per CDR3 protein into single entries with the most common DNA and genes. TCRdb's processing, not the authors' own work, is the source of the V and J calls. Counted in this sample were under 500,000 distinct CDR3 sequences; less than 25% of them appeared once. Of the sample, over 7.5% is held by the ten largest clones.

What the study reported, not specific to this receptor: Persistent patients shared more public clonotypes among themselves (around 2,700) than newly diagnosed patients did (about 970). Only the TCR beta chain was sequenced and analyzed. The study examined only peripheral blood because the primary lesion, thyroid tissue, could not be accessed. The authors acknowledged the small sample size as a limitation that may reduce accuracy. Compared with newly diagnosed patients, persistent Graves' disease patients had lower TCR Shannon entropy and fewer highly expanded clones, which suggests clonal expansion. Persistent disease showed preferential use of TRBV28, TRBJ1-2 and TRBJ2-5, whereas newly diagnosed disease favored TRBV20-1 and TRBJ2-1.

The sample's time point label is to be understood as: persistent/refractory GD, antithyroid drugs over 5 years with positive TRAb. RNA was extracted from PBMCs in TRIzol for both TCR sequencing and RNA sequencing. The diagnosis of Graves' disease followed American Thyroid Association guidelines. The patients came from an endocrinology department in Xi'an, China. From each patient, 8 to 10 milliliters of peripheral blood was collected into an EDTA anticoagulant tube. Ficoll Paque Plus density gradient separation was used to isolate PBMCs, and no additional T cell sorting was done. An Agilent 2100 Bioanalyzer and agarose gel were used to assess RNA quality, and a NanoDrop 2000 was used to measure RNA concentration. There are 17 amino acids in the CDR3, from cysteine to phenylalanine inclusive. The CDR3 DNA has 51 bases and is translated from base 1. The germline V gene (reference sequence) gives CDR1 as SEHNR and CDR2 as FQNEAQ. Here V drops 3 bases and J drops 2 bases, and the junction holds 9 bases not matched to any gene.

With respect to this clonotype: Its target antigen remains unknown. One base away there is no much larger clone; base qualities are not given.

This chain is built from TRBV7-9 and TRBJ2-1, with 8 middle bases fitting TRBD2. The origin of this receptor is a female donor with Graves disease. The sequenced sample was peripheral blood mononuclear cells (PBMCs), obtained when the disease was refractory, from a patient treated with antithyroid drugs. The DNA reads as follows: TGTGCCAGCAGCTTCCCGCAAAGCGGGGGTACCTACAATGAGCAGTTCTTC. Its amino acids are CASSFPQSGGTYNEQFF.